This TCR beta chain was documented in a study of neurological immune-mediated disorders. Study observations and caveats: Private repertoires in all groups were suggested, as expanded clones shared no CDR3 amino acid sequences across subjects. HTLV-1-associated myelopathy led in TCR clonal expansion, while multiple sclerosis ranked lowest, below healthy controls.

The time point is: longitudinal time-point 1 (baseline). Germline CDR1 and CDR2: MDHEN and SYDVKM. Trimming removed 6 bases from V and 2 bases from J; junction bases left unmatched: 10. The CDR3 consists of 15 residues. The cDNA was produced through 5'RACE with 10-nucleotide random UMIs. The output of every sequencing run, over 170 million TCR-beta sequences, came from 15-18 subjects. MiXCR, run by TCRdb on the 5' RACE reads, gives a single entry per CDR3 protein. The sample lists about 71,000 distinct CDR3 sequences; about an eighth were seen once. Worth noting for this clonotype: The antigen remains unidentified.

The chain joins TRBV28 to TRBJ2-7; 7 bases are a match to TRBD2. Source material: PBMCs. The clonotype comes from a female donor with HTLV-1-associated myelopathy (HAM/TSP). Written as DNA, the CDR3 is TGTGCCAGCAGGACCCGAAAAGCGGGGACCTACGAGCAGTACTTC. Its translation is CASRTRKAGTYEQYF.